This T cell receptor (beta chain) is drawn from a study of naive and memory T cell subsets. For this clonotype: The antigen is not known.

Four subsets defined by CD45RA and CD27 were sorted after CD3, CD4, CD8 and live/dead staining. The trim removed 10 bases at V and 5 bases at J, leaving 9 bases unmatched. The CDR3 spans 14 residues. The germline gives CDR1 LNHDA, CDR2 SQIVND (reference sequence). Study outcomes and limitations: A clonotype means one alpha or beta sequence, not an alpha/beta pair. Especially in CD8 cells, naive repertoires contained a few larger clonotypes, possibly CD45RA-re-expressing memory cells. In CD4 and CD8 cells, diversity dropped from naive through EMRA.

An equimolar mix of two oligonucleotides served as the beta constant-region primer for TRBC1 and TRBC2. Four rounds of PCR amplified the ligated cDNA using nested alpha and beta constant-region primers plus SP2. TCRdb re-called the UMI-ligation and nested PCR reads through MiXCR, storing one row per CDR3 protein. The sample has roughly 150,000 distinct CDR3 sequences; approximately 18% are singletons. J is TRBJ2-1 and V is TRBV19; the match to TRBD1 covers 9 bases. Sequenced: naive CD8+ T cells from blood. This sequence originates from a human donor in good health. CDR3: CATSPGQGNNEQFF. The CDR3 nucleotides are TGTGCCACTTCCCCGGGACAGGGAAACAATGAGCAGTTCTTC.